One T cell receptor beta chain is described in this entry. The antigen this receptor binds is unknown. No qualities accompany the bases; no much larger clone lies one base away. The data stem from a study of blood T cell repertoires in COVID-19 (dated by TCRdb to 2020 to 2021). Regarding the study in general: The collaborator samples originated in the United States, Italy and Spain and spanned the acute and convalescent phases of COVID-19. The prospective study material was composed of cDNA or gDNA derived from T cells, B-cell-depleted T cells, or PBMCs. Deeply sampled blood TCRbeta repertoires from subjects exposed to, actively infected with, or recovered from COVID-19 were included in the dataset. The repertoires were made available in a free public database intended to serve as a resource for research on the immune response to SARS-CoV-2. The samples were drawn from two sources: the first 160 participants of the ongoing ImmuneRACE study, and some 1,300 subjects contributed by 6 global collaborators. Sample metadata almost always included a de-identified subject ID, COVID-19 status, age in years and sex. Where HLA class I and class II types were available, the types were taken from metadata supplied by the sample provider, not from assay-based typing. Overall study results and their limits: Clinical and demographic metadata were provided uncurated, with the amount varying by source and participant.

TCRbeta CDR3 regions were amplified from genomic DNA by means of the immunoSEQ Assay, a bias-controlled multiplex PCR. Under the source paper's analysis protocol: The number of nucleated cells in each sample was estimated from the amplification of reference gene primers within the assay. To quantify the absolute abundance of each unique TCRbeta CDR3 rearrangement, sequence reads were collapsed and filtered. For each sample, productive Simpson clonality was calculated as the square root of Simpson's diversity index across productive rearrangements. TCRdb mirrors the immuneACCESS table, restricted to in-frame sequences. Some clones are absent from its copies; in checked studies, under half trace to an unresolved V gene, and the reason for the others is unknown. V and J calls and clone size are given by that table; D and trimming were obtained from the DNA. The sample table contains approximately 220,000 clones; only one count was recorded for 80% to 85% of them. The top ten clones comprise 6.8% of the sample.

Enrolling through a virtual design, the prospective study's participants ranged in age from roughly 18 to 95 years and lived across 24 United States geographic areas. In the prospective study, participants were assigned to cohorts based on the clinical history participants reported in a screening survey and a study questionnaire. ImmuneRACE Cohort 3 recovered participants were defined by two consecutive negative NP/OP PCR tests, healthcare professional clearance, or symptom resolution. Each participant in the prospective study had whole blood, serum and a nasopharyngeal or oropharyngeal swab collected by mobile phlebotomists. Prospective study participants could optionally give additional blood draws and questionnaires over a roughly two-month period. Blood samples from the prospective study were shipped frozen or at room temperature prior to DNA extraction. CDR1 and CDR2 are drawn from the germline V gene: SGHRS, YFSETQ. V and J lose 1 base and 0 bases, and a span of 7 bases separates them. Its CDR3 holds 15 amino acids, cysteine through phenylalanine. The kept DNA is CDR3 alone, 45 bases in frame from the first base.

This receptor was obtained from a woman between 40 and 55 years old who had recovered from COVID-19. Rearrangement joined TRBV5-1 to TRBJ2-2; the D region possibly corresponds to TRBD1 (5 bases align). What was sequenced was PBMCs or T cells enriched from blood (not recorded which). The DNA sequence is TGCGCCAGCAGCTTGTCAGGGACGAACACCGGGGAGCTGTTTTTT. The resulting protein is CASSLSGTNTGELFF.